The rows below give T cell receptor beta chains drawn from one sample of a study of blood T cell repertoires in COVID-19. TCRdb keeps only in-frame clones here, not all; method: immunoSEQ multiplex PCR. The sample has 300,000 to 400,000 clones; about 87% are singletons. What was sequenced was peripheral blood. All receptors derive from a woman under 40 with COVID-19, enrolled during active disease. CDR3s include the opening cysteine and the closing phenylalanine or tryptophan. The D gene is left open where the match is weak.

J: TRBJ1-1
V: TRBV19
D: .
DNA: TGTGCCAGTAGTGCGGTTTTTGGGAACACTGAAGCTTTCTTT
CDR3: CASSAVFGNTEAFF

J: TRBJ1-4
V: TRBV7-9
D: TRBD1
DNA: TGTGCCAGCAGCCTACCCCAGGGGGCGGGTGAAAAACTGTTTTTT
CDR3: CASSLPQGAGEKLFF

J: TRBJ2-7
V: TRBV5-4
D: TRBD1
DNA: TGTGCCAGCAGCTCGACAGGGGACGAGCAGTACTTC
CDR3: CASSSTGDEQYF

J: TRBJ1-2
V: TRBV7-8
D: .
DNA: TGTGCCAGCAGCTTACTTCTGAGTTTTGCATTCTATGGCTACACCTTC
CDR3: CASSLLLSFAFYGYTF

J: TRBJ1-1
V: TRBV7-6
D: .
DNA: TGTGCCAGCAGCTTAGGTGGAGGATCGAACACTGAAGCTTTCTTT
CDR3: CASSLGGGSNTEAFF

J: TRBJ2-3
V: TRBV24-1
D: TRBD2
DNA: TGTGCCACCAGTGACCAGAGCGGGGAAGATACGCAGTATTTT
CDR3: CATSDQSGEDTQYF

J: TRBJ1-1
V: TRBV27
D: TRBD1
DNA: TGTGCCAGCAGTCCGTGGACAGGGGGCACCATGAACACTGAAGCTTTCTTT
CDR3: CASSPWTGGTMNTEAFF

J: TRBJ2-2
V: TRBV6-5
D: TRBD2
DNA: TGTGCCAGCAGTAACCTAGCGGCGAACACCGGGGAGCTGTTTTTT
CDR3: CASSNLAANTGELFF

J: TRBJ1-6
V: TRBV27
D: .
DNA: TGTGCCAGCAGTTTCGACTGGAAGGGAGGGACACCCCTCCACTTT
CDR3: CASSFDWKGGTPLHF

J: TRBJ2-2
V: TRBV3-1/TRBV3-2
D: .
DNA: TGTGCCAGCAGCCGAATCGAGGTGAGGAACACCGGGGAGCTGTTTTTT
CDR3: CASSRIEVRNTGELFF

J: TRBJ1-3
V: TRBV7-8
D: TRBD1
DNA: TGTGCCAGCAGCTTAACAGGGGGCCTGGGGCGGGAAGATGCAAACACCATATATTTT
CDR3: CASSLTGGLGREDANTIYF

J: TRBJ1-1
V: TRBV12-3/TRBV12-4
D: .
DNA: TGTGCCAGCAGTCCTCAGCGGAACACTGAAGCTTTCTTT
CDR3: CASSPQRNTEAFF

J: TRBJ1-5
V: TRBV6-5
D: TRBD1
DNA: TGTGCCAGCAGGGGCGGTGGGACAGACAATCAGCCCCAGCATTTT
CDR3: CASRGGGTDNQPQHF

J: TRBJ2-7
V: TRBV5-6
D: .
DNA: TGTGCCAGCAGCCCACCGGGGGTACAAACCTACGAGCAGTACTTC
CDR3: CASSPPGVQTYEQYF

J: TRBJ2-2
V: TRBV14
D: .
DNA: TGTGCCAGCAGCCTTTCACCTACAGGATTGAACACCGGGGAGCTGTTTTTT
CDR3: CASSLSPTGLNTGELFF

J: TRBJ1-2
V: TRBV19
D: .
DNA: TGTGCCAGTAGTATGCAGGGCCGCTACACCTTC
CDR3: CASSMQGRYTF

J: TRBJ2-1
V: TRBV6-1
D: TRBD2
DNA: TGTGCCAGCAGTGATATGGGACTAGTAAGCAATGAGCAGTTCTTC
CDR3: CASSDMGLVSNEQFF

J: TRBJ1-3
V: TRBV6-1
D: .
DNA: TGTGCCAGCAGTGAAGCGGGGGGAACCCTTGGAAACACCATATATTTT
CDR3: CASSEAGGTLGNTIYF